This T cell receptor beta chain was identified in a study of circulating and synovial CD4+ cells in juvenile arthritis. The CDR3 loop spans 15 amino acids. Germline V CDR1 and CDR2: GTSNPN, SVGIG (reference sequence). J was trimmed by 6 bases and V by 3 bases; bases with no gene match: 12. Repertoires were generated with immunoSEQ multiplex PCR, while TCRdb's copy carries only in-frame clones and drops some. The sample consists of approximately 16,000 clones, about 93% of them appearing once. This chain connects TRBV30 to TRBJ2-5, with TRBD1 identical over 8 bases. The specimen sequenced was CD4+ T cells from blood. The TCR comes from a human donor with juvenile idiopathic arthritis. CDR3 sequence: CAWSAARTGRKTQYF. CDR3 coding DNA: TGTGCCTGGAGCGCCGCCCGGACAGGGCGGAAGACCCAGTACTTC. The full variable domain, with the rest looked up from reference TRBV30 and TRBJ2-5, is SQTIHQWPATLVQPVGSPLSLECTVEGTSNPNLYWYRQAAGRGLQLLFYSVGIGQISSEVPQNLSASRPQDRQFILSSKKLLLSDSGFYLCAWSAARTGRKTQYFGPGTRLLVL.